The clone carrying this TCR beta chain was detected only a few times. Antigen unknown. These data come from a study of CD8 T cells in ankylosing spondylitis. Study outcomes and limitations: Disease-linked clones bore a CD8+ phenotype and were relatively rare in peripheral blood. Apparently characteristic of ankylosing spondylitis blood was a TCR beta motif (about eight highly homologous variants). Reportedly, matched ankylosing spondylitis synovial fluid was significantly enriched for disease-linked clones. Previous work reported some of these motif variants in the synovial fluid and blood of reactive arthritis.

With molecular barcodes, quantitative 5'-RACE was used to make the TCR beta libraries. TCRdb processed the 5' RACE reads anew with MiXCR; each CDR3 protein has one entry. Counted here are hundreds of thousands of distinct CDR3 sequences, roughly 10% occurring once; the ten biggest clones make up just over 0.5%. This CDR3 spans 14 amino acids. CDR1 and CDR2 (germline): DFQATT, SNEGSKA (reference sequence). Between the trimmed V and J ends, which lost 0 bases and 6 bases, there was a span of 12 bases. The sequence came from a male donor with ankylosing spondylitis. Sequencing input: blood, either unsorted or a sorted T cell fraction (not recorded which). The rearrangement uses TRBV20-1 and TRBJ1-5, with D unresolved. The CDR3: CSARDPQSPQPQHF. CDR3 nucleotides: TGCAGTGCTAGAGATCCCCAATCTCCTCAGCCCCAGCATTTT.